The next 25 T cell receptor beta chains were all read from a single sample in a study of blood T cells in healthy people across ages. The second PCR ran about 6 to 12 cycles with a sample-barcoded 5' primer and J-beta primers. MiXCR, applied by TCRdb to the 5' RACE reads, yields one record per CDR3 protein. Found here are over 1.5 million distinct CDR3 sequences, 40% to 55% of them singletons; the top ten hold 2.1%. Sequenced material: blood. The receptors originated from a woman between 35 and 50 years old in good health.

This clonotype was found once. This rearrangement joins TRBV7-2 to TRBJ1-4; no clear D gene. The length of the CDR3 is 13 residues. The ends were cut back, 6 bases at V and 3 bases at J, with 8 bases in the middle. CDR1 and CDR2 (germline): SGHTA, FQGNSA. CDR3 loop: CASSRASNEKLFF. CDR3 DNA sequence: TGTGCCAGCAGTCGGGCGTCTAATGAAAAACTGTTTTTT.

As regards this clonotype: This may be a read error, as it is one base from a much larger clone. The chain combines TRBV20-1 with TRBJ1-2; 7 bases are a match to TRBD1. J was trimmed by 6 bases and V by 6 bases; bases with no gene match: 13. CDR3 length: 14 residues. Germline-derived CDR1 and CDR2 are DFQATT and SNEGSKA (reference sequence). In DNA, the CDR3 is TGCAGTGCCAGAAGACCCGGGACAGCCGATGGCTACACCTTC. It yields the protein CSARRPGTADGYTF.

This clonotype has just a few counts. The V call is TRBV29-1, the J call TRBJ2-7; weak D call: TRBD1 (7 bases). CDR3 length equals 14 residues. Germline assignment: CDR1 SQVTM and CDR2 ANQGSEA. V gave up 5 bases and J gave up 5 bases, with 19 bases separating them. For the CDR3, the DNA is TGCAGCGTTAAAAGAGGGGGCGGGATCGACGAGCAGTACTTC. Protein: CSVKRGGGIDEQYF.

A few counts support this clonotype. The chain combines TRBV28 with TRBJ1-5; D perhaps matches TRBD1 (6 bases). The ends were cut back, 3 bases at V and 4 bases at J, with 13 bases in the middle. The CDR3 sequence is 15 residues long. From germline, CDR1 is MDHEN and CDR2 SYDVKM. The CDR3: CASSLTGTGNQPQHF. For the CDR3, the DNA is TGTGCCAGCAGTTTGACAGGAACAGGTAATCAGCCCCAGCATTTT.

The chain uses TRBV6-1 and TRBJ2-1; the match to TRBD2 covers 11 bases. Germline V gene data show CDR1 as MNHNS and CDR2 as SASEGT. V gave up 6 bases and J gave up 3 bases; unmatched junction bases: 13. The CDR3 runs to 18 residues. The CDR3 sequence is CASSSDLRGLAVYNEQFF. CDR3 DNA sequence: TGTGCCAGCAGCTCCGATTTGAGGGGACTAGCGGTCTACAATGAGCAGTTCTTC.

This clonotype showed up just once. The V and J genes are TRBV14 and TRBJ1-1; 8 bases match TRBD1. This CDR3 has 12 residues. V dropped 3 bases and J dropped 12; count of bases not matched to a gene: 6. Germline-derived CDR1 and CDR2 are SGHDN and FVKESK. CDR3 residues: CASSHLTGETFF. The CDR3 bases are TGTGCCAGCAGCCATCTGACAGGGGAAACTTTCTTT.

This clonotype was seen ten or more times. This chain joins TRBV29-1 and TRBJ2-7, with D perhaps TRBD1 (5 bases). Germline V gene lookup returns CDR1 SQVTM and CDR2 ANQGSEA. Deletions cut 4 bases from V and 0 bases from J, with 10 bases between. The CDR3 length is 13 residues. CDR3 sequence (DNA): TGCAGCGTTGGGGGCCAGAGCTCCTACGAGCAGTACTTC. Its translation: CSVGGQSSYEQYF.

This rearrangement joins TRBV6-1 to TRBJ1-5; 11 bases agree with TRBD1. V lost 4 bases, J lost 2 bases, and 10 bases stayed unmatched. Germline-derived CDR1 and CDR2 are MNHNS and SASEGT. The CDR3 spans 18 residues. The CDR3 DNA is TGTGCCAGCAGTGGGACAGGGGGCTTTGGTTTTGGCAATCAGCCCCAGCATTTT. Translation gives CASSGTGGFGFGNQPQHF.

This clonotype appeared many times. This chain uses TRBV4-1 with TRBJ2-1, with D perhaps TRBD2 (6 bases). Germline CDR1 is MGHRA and CDR2 is YSYEKL. The CDR3 is 15 amino acids. V lost 1 base, J lost 3 bases, and 10 bases lay in between. CDR3 in DNA: TGCGCCAGCAGCCAAGGTCTTAGCGGCTACAATGAGCAGTTCTTC. It encodes CASSQGLSGYNEQFF.

This clonotype was seen a handful of times. The chain is built from TRBV20-1 and TRBJ2-1; D is perhaps TRBD1 (5 bases). CDR1 DFQATT and CDR2 SNEGSKA come from the germline V gene (reference sequence). The CDR3 extends over 16 amino acids. Trimming cost V 3 bases and J 0 bases, with 15 bases left between them. The DNA of the CDR3 is TGCAGTGCTAGCTCCGTCGACAGAAGCTCCTACAATGAGCAGTTCTTC. Amino acid sequence: CSASSVDRSSYNEQFF.

V usage is TRBV7-2 and J usage is TRBJ1-6; 9 positions agree with TRBD1. The germline CDR1 and CDR2 sequences are SGHTA and FQGNSA. V shed 2 bases and J 8 bases; nucleotides not matched to a gene: 13. This CDR3 comprises 18 residues. This CDR3 is CASSLRSAPGTGYSPLHF. CDR3 bases: TGTGCCAGCAGCTTAAGATCCGCGCCCGGGACAGGGTATTCACCCCTCCACTTT. The full variable domain, in which reference TRBV7-2 and TRBJ1-6 provide the parts outside the CDR3, is GAGVSQSPSNKVTEKGKDVELRCDPISGHTALYWYRQSLGQGLEFLIYFQGNSAPDKSGLPSDRFSAERTGGSVSTLTIQRTQQEDSAVYLCASSLRSAPGTGYSPLHFGNGTRLTVT.

This chain uses TRBV10-2 with TRBJ1-5; 8 bases are a match to TRBD1. This CDR3 is 15 amino acids long. Germline trimming cut 2 bases from V and 3 bases from J; bases unmatched to any gene: 3. CDR1 and CDR2 from the germline V gene are WSHSY and SAAADI. The CDR3 nucleotides are TGCGCCAGCAGTGAGATACAGGGGGACAATCAGCCCCAGCATTTT. Its protein is CASSEIQGDNQPQHF.

Notes on this clonotype: At one of its ends the junction is not consistent with the germline gene, which may arise from a read error. This chain connects TRBV7-8 to TRBJ1-5; D is uncertain. In germline, CDR1 is SGHVS, CDR2 FQNEAQ. This CDR3 region has 14 residues. This chain's CDR3 is CASSLAGVNRPQHF. The DNA for the CDR3 is TGTGCCAGCAGCTTAGCTGGGGTCAATCGGCCCCAGCATTTT.

The chain has TRBV20-1 and TRBJ2-7; 15 nucleotides agree with TRBD2. CDR1 is DFQATT and CDR2 is SNEGSKA in the germline V gene (reference sequence). The CDR3 is made up of 19 amino acids. V gave up 5 bases and J gave up 2 bases; unmatched junction bases: 16. CDR3 protein: CSAAILSGTSGGIPYEQYF. In DNA, the CDR3 is TGCAGTGCTGCTATACTCTCCGGGACTAGCGGGGGGATACCCTACGAGCAGTACTTC.

For this clonotype: One junction end disagrees with the germline gene, perhaps due to a read error. This chain joins TRBV5-1 and TRBJ1-2; tentatively, D is TRBD1 (6 bases). The CDR3 has 14 residues. The germline CDR1 and CDR2 sequences are SGHRS and YFSETQ. For the CDR3, the DNA is TGCGCCACCAGCCGGGGGCTGGGAGGCTATGGCTACACCTTC. Amino acids: CATSRGLGGYGYTF.

This clonotype was detected only a few times. The chain couples TRBV7-8 to TRBJ2-7; 11 bases agree with TRBD1. The end of the DNA is better explained by TRBJ2-5, so the J call may be wrong. This CDR3 region has 18 residues. From germline, CDR1 is SGHVS and CDR2 FQNEAQ. CDR3 DNA: TGTGCCAGCAGCTTAAACGGACAGGGGGCTTCAATTCGGGAGACCCAGTACTTC. Its protein is CASSLNGQGASIRETQYF.

This clonotype has just a few counts. The V and J genes are TRBV24-1 and TRBJ2-4, with D perhaps matching TRBD2 (6 bases). The germline V and J ends were trimmed by 8 bases and 8 bases, with 18 bases remaining between them. CDR1 and CDR2 from the germline V gene are KGHDR and SFDVKD. The CDR3 length is 14 residues. This CDR3 reads CATKGESGGDIQYF. The CDR3 coding sequence is TGTGCCACCAAGGGAGAGAGCGGCGGGGACATTCAGTACTTC.

The rearrangement joins TRBV6-2 or TRBV6-3 to TRBJ2-7, with a tentative D call TRBD2 (6 bases). The J call may be wrong; the DNA end is better matched by TRBJ2-5. Germline CDR1 is MNHEY and CDR2 is SVGEGT. The CDR3 has 16 residues. CDR3 nucleotide sequence: TGTGCCAGCAGTTCGAAAGGTCCGGGAGTACAAGAGACCCAGTACTTC. Translated: CASSSKGPGVQETQYF.

V gene TRBV18 combines with J gene TRBJ1-1; 7 nucleotides line up with TRBD1. Trimming at V came to 4 bases and at J to 6 bases, leaving 5 bases not matched to a gene. The CDR3 is 13 residues long. Germline CDR1 and CDR2: KGHSH and LQKENI. The CDR3 region has the DNA TGTGCCAGCTCACTTGGGACAGACGCTGAAGCTTTCTTT. Translation: CASSLGTDAEAFF.

The chain combines TRBV20-1 with TRBJ1-2, with 7 bases identical to TRBD1. V lost 6 bases and J lost 5; bases outside the gene matches: 3. Germline V gene sequence: CDR1 DFQATT, CDR2 SNEGSKA (reference sequence). This CDR3 has 11 residues. The CDR3 DNA follows: TGCAGTGCCGGACAGGATTATGGCTACACCTTC. This gives the protein CSAGQDYGYTF.

A note on this clonotype: Germline is not matched at one junction end, which may reflect a read error. This chain joins TRBV24-1 and TRBJ2-7; D gene ambiguous. This CDR3 has 13 amino acids. CDR1 is KGHDR, CDR2 SFDVKD, per germline. The CDR3 reads CATSDSFSHEQYF. CDR3 in DNA: TGTGCCACCAGTGATTCGTTCTCCCACGAGCAGTACTTC.

The chain employs TRBV20-1 and TRBJ1-5, with 7 bases matching TRBD1. V was pared by 6 bases and J by 3 bases, with 17 bases of the junction left unmatched. CDR3 length equals 17 residues. Per the germline V gene, CDR1 is DFQATT and CDR2 is SNEGSKA (reference sequence). The CDR3 spells CSAKMTGSSANNQPQHF. The CDR3 DNA follows: TGCAGTGCCAAAATGACAGGGTCGTCCGCCAACAATCAGCCCCAGCATTTT.

This clonotype was counted between two and nine times. The chain couples TRBV29-1 to TRBJ2-7, with D maybe TRBD2 (6 bases). Between the trimmed V and J ends, which lost 3 bases and 1 base, there was a span of 19 bases. The V gene's germline CDR1 is SQVTM and CDR2 ANQGSEA. The CDR3 covers 16 residues. DNA for the CDR3: TGCAGCGTTGAGCGGGCTCACCGGGGGTTGTCCTACGAGCAGTACTTC. Protein: CSVERAHRGLSYEQYF.

The chain couples TRBV24-1 to TRBJ2-1; TRBD2 aligns across 8 bases. Trimming cost V 4 bases and J 0 bases; bases outside gene matches: 1. The germline V gene has CDR1 KGHDR and CDR2 SFDVKD. This CDR3 has 15 residues. The CDR3 sequence is CATSEGTSSYNEQFF. The CDR3 DNA follows: TGTGCCACCAGTGAGGGGACTAGCTCCTACAATGAGCAGTTCTTC.

This clonotype turned up a few times. The rearrangement uses TRBV6-1 and TRBJ2-1, with a possible D match to TRBD1 (6 bases). The CDR3 contains 13 residues. Germline loops: CDR1 MNHNS, CDR2 SASEGT. The germline V and J ends were trimmed by 3 bases and 8 bases, with 11 bases remaining between them. CDR3: CASSEHRVDEQFF. The DNA of the CDR3 is TGTGCCAGCAGTGAGCACAGGGTCGATGAGCAGTTCTTC.